This TCR beta chain was sequenced for a study of CD8 T cells in Susac syndrome. Patients with Susac syndrome fulfilled recently defined diagnostic criteria for definite or probable disease. Study-level results: As the study acknowledged, the number of individuals in its TCR sequencing and HLA analysis was relatively small.

The CDR3 runs 10 residues. The V gene end was trimmed by 6 bases and the J gene end by 7 bases; junction bases not matched to a gene: 1. Per the germline V gene, CDR1 is SQVTM and CDR2 is ANQGSEA. After extraction with the RNeasy kit, about 0.5 to 1 ug of the RNA was reverse transcribed using random hexamers. TCRdb analysed the immunoSEQ multiplex PCR reads with MiXCR anew, one entry per CDR3 protein. The data hold over 100,000 distinct CDR3 sequences, with just over 95% observed a single time. In the case of this clonotype: The antigen is unknown.

This rearrangement joins TRBV29-1 to TRBJ1-1; 8 bases match TRBD1. This TCR was recovered from a human donor with Susac syndrome. The sequenced material came from CD4+ T cells from PBMCs. The CDR3 DNA follows: TGCAGCGTCGGACAGGGTGAAGCTTTCTTT. The encoded protein is CSVGQGEAFF.